This T cell receptor beta chain was profiled in a study of control samples from healthy donors and cancer patients. The protocol was immunoSEQ multiplex PCR, while the TCRdb copy is restricted to in-frame clones and leaves out a portion. In the table there are about 120,000 clones, approximately 90% of which are singletons. The CDR3 runs to 10 residues. The V and J ends lost 8 bases and 5 bases respectively, with 7 bases between them. Germline lookup yields CDR1 MDHEN and CDR2 SYDVKM. The rearrangement uses TRBV28 and TRBJ2-7; D gene ambiguous. Sequenced: blood. This TCR derives from a woman in her late teens or twenties in good health. The CDR3 is CASGSDEQYF. CDR3 sequence (DNA): TGTGCCAGCGGGTCCGACGAGCAGTACTTC.